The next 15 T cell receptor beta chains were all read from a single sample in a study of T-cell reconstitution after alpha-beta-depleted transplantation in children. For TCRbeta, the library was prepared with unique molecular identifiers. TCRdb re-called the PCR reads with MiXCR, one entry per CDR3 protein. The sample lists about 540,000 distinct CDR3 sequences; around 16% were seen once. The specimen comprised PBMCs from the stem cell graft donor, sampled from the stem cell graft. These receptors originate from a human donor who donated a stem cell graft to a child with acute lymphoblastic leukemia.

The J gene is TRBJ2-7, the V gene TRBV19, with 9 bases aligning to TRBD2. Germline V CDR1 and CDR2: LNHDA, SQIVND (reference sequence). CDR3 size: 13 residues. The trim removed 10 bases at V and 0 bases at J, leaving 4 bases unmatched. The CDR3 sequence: CATEREDSYEQYF. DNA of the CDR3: TGTGCCACCGAGCGGGAGGACTCCTACGAGCAGTACTTC. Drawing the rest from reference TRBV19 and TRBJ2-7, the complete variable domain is DGGITQSPKYLFRKEGQNVTLSCEQNLNHDAMYWYRQDPGQGLRLIYYSQIVNDFQKGDIAEGYSVSREKKESFPLTVTSAQKNPTAFYLCATEREDSYEQYFGPGTRLTVT.

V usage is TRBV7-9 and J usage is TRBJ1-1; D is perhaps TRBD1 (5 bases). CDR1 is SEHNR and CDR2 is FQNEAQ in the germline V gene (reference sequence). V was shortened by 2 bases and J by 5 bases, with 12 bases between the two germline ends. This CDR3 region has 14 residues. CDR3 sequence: CASSLQQGRTEAFF. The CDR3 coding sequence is TGTGCCAGCAGCTTACAGCAGGGAAGGACTGAAGCTTTCTTT.

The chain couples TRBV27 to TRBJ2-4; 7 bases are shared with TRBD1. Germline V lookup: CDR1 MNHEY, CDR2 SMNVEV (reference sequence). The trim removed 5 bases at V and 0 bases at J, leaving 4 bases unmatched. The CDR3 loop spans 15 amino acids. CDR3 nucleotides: TGTGCCAGCAGTCCCGGACAGGTAGCCAAAAACATTCAGTACTTC. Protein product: CASSPGQVAKNIQYF.

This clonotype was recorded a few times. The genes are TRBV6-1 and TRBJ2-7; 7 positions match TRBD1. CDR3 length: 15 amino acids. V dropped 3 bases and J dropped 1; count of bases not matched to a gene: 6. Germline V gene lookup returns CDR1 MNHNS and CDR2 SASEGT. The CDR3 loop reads CASSDRDSASYEQYF. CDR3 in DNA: TGTGCCAGCAGTGACCGGGACAGTGCGTCCTACGAGCAGTACTTC.

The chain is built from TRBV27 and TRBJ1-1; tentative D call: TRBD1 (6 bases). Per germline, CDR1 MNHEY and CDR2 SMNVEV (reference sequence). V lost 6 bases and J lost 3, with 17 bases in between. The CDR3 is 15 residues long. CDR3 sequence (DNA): TGTGCCAGCAGAACCGGGACACAGAGTTACACTGAAGCTTTCTTT. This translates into CASRTGTQSYTEAFF.

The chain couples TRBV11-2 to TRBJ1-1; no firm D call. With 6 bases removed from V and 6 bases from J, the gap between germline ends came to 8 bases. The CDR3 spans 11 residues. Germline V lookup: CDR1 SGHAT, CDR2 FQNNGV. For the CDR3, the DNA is TGTGCCAGCAGTTGGGCCGCTGAAGCTTTCTTT. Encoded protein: CASSWAAEAFF.

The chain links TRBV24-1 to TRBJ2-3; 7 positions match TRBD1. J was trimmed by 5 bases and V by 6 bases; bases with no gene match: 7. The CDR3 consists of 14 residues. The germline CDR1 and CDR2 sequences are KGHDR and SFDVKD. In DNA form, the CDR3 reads TGTGCCACCAGTTATGACAGGGAAGGAGATACGCAGTATTTT. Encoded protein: CATSYDREGDTQYF.

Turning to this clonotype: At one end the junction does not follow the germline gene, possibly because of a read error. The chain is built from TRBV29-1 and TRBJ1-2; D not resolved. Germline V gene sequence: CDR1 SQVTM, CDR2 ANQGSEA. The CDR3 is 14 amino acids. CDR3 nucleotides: TGCGGCGTTGAAGATGAAACAAGACATTATGGCTACACCTTC. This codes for CGVEDETRHYGYTF. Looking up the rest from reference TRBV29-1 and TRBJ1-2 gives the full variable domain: SAVISQKPSRDICQRGTSLTIQCQVDSQVTMMFWYRQQPGQSLTLIATANQGSEATYESGFVIDKFPISRPNLTFSTLTVSNMSPEDSSIYLCGVEDETRHYGYTFGSGTRLTVV.

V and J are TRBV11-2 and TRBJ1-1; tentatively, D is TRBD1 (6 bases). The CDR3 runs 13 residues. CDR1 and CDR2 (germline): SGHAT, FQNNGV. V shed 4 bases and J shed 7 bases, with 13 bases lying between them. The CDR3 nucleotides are TGTGCCAGCAGCTCCTTGACAGGATTTGAAGCTTTCTTT. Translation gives CASSSLTGFEAFF.

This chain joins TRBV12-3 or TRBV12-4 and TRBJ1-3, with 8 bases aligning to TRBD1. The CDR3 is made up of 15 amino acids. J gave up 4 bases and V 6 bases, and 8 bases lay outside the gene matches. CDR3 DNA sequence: TGTGCCAGCAGCTCAGGGGGCGCTTACGGAAACACCATATATTTT. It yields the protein CASSSGGAYGNTIYF.

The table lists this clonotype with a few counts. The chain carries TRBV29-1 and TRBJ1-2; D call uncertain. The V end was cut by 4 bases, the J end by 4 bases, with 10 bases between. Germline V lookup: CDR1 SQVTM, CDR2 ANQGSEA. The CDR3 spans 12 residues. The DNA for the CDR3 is TGCAGCGTTGTTCCGGACCCCTATGGCTACACCTTC. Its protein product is CSVVPDPYGYTF.

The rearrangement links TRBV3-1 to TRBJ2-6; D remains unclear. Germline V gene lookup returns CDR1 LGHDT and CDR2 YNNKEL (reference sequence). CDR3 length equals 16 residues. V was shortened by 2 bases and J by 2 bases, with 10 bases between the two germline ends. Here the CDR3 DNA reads TGTGCCAGCAGCCAATACAGCCTCGCTGGGGCCAACGTCCTGACTTTC. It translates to CASSQYSLAGANVLTF.

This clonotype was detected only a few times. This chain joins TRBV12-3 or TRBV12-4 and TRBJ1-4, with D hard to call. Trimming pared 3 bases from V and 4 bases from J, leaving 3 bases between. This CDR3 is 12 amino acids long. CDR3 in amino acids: CASSFINEKLFF. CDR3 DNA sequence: TGTGCCAGCAGTTTCATTAATGAAAAACTGTTTTTT.

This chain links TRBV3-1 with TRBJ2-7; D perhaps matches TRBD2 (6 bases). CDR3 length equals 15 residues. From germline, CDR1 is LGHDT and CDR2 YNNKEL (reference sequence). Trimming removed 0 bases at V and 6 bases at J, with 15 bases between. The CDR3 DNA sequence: TGTGCCAGCAGCCAAGATCTTCCGGGAGTTTCCGAGCAGTACTTC. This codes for CASSQDLPGVSEQYF.

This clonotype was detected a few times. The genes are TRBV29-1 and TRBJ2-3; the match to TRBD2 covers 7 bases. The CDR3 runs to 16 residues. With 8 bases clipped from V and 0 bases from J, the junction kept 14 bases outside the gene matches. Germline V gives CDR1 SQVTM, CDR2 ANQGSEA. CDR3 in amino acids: CSTDQGREGSTDTQYF. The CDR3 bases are TGCAGCACCGATCAGGGAAGGGAGGGCAGCACAGATACGCAGTATTTT.